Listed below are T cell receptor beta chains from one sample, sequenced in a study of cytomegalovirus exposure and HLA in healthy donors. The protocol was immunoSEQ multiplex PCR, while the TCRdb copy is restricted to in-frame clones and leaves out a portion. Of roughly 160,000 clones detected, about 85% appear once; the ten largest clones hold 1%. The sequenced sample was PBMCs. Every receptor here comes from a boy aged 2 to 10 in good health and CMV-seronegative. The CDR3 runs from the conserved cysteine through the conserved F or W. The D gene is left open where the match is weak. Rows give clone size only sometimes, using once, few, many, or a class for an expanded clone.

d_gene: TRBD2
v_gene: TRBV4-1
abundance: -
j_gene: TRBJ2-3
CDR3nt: TGCGCCAGCCGTACTGTTGGGGGAGGGTCAGATACGCAGTATTTT
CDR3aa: CASRTVGGGSDTQYF

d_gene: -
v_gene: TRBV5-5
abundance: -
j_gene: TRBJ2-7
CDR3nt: TGTGCCAGCACCCCCCAAACAGGAATATCCTACGAGCAGTACTTC
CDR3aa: CASTPQTGISYEQYF

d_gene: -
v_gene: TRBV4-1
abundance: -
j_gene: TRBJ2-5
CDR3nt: TGCGCCAGCAGCCAAGAGAGCGGGCGGGAGACCCAGTACTTC
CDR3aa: CASSQESGRETQYF

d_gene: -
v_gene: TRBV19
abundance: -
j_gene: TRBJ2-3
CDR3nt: TGTGCCAGTAGTAGGATGGGCGGTTTTAGTCCCCGGCGGGGCTTTGATACGCAGTATTTT
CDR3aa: CASSRMGGFSPRRGFDTQYF

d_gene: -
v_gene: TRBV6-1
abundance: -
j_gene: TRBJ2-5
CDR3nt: TGTGCCAGCAGTGAAGCGATGGGGCAGGGATTGACCCAGTACTTC
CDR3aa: CASSEAMGQGLTQYF

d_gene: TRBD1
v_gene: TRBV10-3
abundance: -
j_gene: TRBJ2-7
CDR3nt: TGTGCCATCAGTATACAGGGGGCAGACTACGAGCAGTACTTC
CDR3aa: CAISIQGADYEQYF

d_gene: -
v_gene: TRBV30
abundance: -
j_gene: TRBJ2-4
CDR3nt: TGTGCCTGGAGTTTATCAGGGAAAGGGGGCATTCAGTACTTC
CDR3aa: CAWSLSGKGGIQYF

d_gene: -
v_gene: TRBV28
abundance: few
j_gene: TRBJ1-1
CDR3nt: TGTGCCAGCAGGCATACCAGGCTTCGGCCCACTGAAGCTTTCTTT
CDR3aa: CASRHTRLRPTEAFF

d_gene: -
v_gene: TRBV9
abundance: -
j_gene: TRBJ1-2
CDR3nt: TGTGCCAGCAGCGCCAGGGGTGTCGGCTACACCTTC
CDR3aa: CASSARGVGYTF

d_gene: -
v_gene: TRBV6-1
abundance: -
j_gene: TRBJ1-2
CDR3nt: TGTGCCAGCAGTGAAGGAGGGGGCTACACCTTC
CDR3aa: CASSEGGGYTF

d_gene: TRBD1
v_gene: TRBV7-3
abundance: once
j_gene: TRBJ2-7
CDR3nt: TGTGCCAGCAGCTCGGGACAGGTTAAAGTTGCCGCCTCCTACGAGCAGTACTTC
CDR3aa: CASSSGQVKVAASYEQYF

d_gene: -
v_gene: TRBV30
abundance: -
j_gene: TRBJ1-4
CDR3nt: TGTGCCTGGAGTATAATGGGGGGGAATGAAAAACTGTTTTTT
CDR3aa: CAWSIMGGNEKLFF

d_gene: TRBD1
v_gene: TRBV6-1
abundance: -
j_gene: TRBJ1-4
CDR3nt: TGTGCCAGCAGTGGGGCCGGGACAGAGATTTCCTATAATGAAAAACTGTTTTTT
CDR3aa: CASSGAGTEISYNEKLFF